Listed below are T cell receptor beta chains from one sample, sequenced in a study of spatial heterogeneity in lung cancer. TCRdb reprocessed the 5' RACE reads with MiXCR, giving one entry per CDR3 protein. The sample yields some 54,000 distinct CDR3 sequences, under 8% seen once. Sequences were derived from PBMCs, sampled at follow-up. The receptors come from a female donor with early-stage non-small cell lung cancer. Each CDR3 is given with its conserved first and last residue. The order of the fields is J gene, clone size, D gene, V gene, CDR3 DNA, CDR3 protein. D genes are given only for firm matches. Where a row states a size, it is once, few, many or the class of an expanded clone; other rows omit it.

TRBJ1-3 | few | . | TRBV5-1 | TGCGCCAGCAGCCTCCTCGGCTTACCCGCCTTTCAGCGATCTGGAAACACCATATATTTT | CASSLLGLPAFQRSGNTIYF
TRBJ1-2 | few | . | TRBV5-1 | TGCGCCAGCAGCTTGGCTGAGGCGGACCGTGGCTACACCTTC | CASSLAEADRGYTF
TRBJ2-2 | . | . | TRBV28 | TGTGCCAGCAGCCGACCCTACACCGGGGAGCCGTTTTTT | CASSRPYTGEPFF
TRBJ2-7 | many | TRBD1 | TRBV12-3/TRBV12-4 | TGTGCCAGCAGCCCGGGACAGGCAATTCCCTACGAGCAGTACTTC | CASSPGQAIPYEQYF
TRBJ1-5 | few | TRBD1 | TRBV18 | TGTGCCAGCTCACCAATGGGGACAGGGGGCGCAGGAAGCAATCAGCCCCAGCATTTT | CASSPMGTGGAGSNQPQHF
TRBJ1-1 | few | . | TRBV19 | TGTGCCAGTACCGACCTCCGACAGGTCTTGGGGAACACTGAAGCTTTCTTT | CASTDLRQVLGNTEAFF
TRBJ1-2 | many | . | TRBV27 | TGTGCCAGCAGTTTAGTCAGGGCCTCTGAGTATGGCTACACCTTC | CASSLVRASEYGYTF
TRBJ1-6 | . | TRBD1 | TRBV3-1 | TGTGCCAGCAGCCACCCGAGTCCGGGACAGAGCTCCTATAATTCACCCCTCCACTTT | CASSHPSPGQSSYNSPLHF
TRBJ1-3 | few | TRBD1 | TRBV6-5 | TGTGCCAGCAGTTATTCGACAGGGCGGGGAAACACCATATATTTT | CASSYSTGRGNTIYF
TRBJ2-4 | many | . | TRBV7-8 | TGTGCCAGCAGCTCTTACGGCGGGGTAGCCAAAAACATTCAGTACTTC | CASSSYGGVAKNIQYF
TRBJ1-1 | many | . | TRBV12-3/TRBV12-4 | TGTGCCAGCAGTTTGATCGGGGGGAACACTGAAGCTTTCTTT | CASSLIGGNTEAFF
TRBJ2-3 | few | . | TRBV20-1 | TGCAGTGCTTTCAGCACAGATACGCAGTATTTT | CSAFSTDTQYF
TRBJ1-2 | few | . | TRBV27 | TGTGCCAGCAAAACTACAGGGTCCTATGGCTACACCTTC | CASKTTGSYGYTF
TRBJ1-6 | many | . | TRBV5-1 | TGCGCCAGCAGCTTCAACAGGGTCGAGGATTCACCCCTCCACTTT | CASSFNRVEDSPLHF
TRBJ1-4 | few | . | TRBV4-1 | TGCGCCAGCAGGAATCCTAATGAAAAACTGTTTTTT | CASRNPNEKLFF
TRBJ1-2 | many | . | TRBV28 | TGTGCCAGCAGCCGGGTCGCGGACTATGGCTACACCTTC | CASSRVADYGYTF
TRBJ1-2 | many | . | TRBV4-3 | TGCGCCAGCAGCCAAGGGGACCGCGCTAACTATGGCTACACCTTC | CASSQGDRANYGYTF
TRBJ2-7 | many | . | TRBV5-1 | TGCGCCAGCAGCTTCCAGGGTTACGAGCAGTACTTC | CASSFQGYEQYF
TRBJ1-1 | many | . | TRBV25-1 | TGTGCCAGCAGTGAACAGGGGTACAATGAAGCTTTCTTT | CASSEQGYNEAFF
TRBJ1-4 | many | . | TRBV12-3/TRBV12-4 | TGTGCCAGCAGGGTGGGGTCCCAGGGGGAAAAACTGTTTTTT | CASRVGSQGEKLFF
TRBJ2-3 | many | . | TRBV2 | TGTGCCAGCAGTGAAAGAACAGATACGCAGTATTTT | CASSERTDTQYF
TRBJ1-4 | many | . | TRBV7-8 | TGTGCCAGCAGCCTCCGGGACATCCCTAATGAAAAACTGTTTTTT | CASSLRDIPNEKLFF
TRBJ1-2 | . | TRBD1 | TRBV28 | TGTGCCAGCAGTTTATTAGGGACAGGGGAGAACTATGGCTACACCTTC | CASSLLGTGENYGYTF
TRBJ2-7 | . | TRBD1 | TRBV9 | TGTGCCAGCAGCGTTTTGACAGGGGCGGACGAGCAGTACTTC | CASSVLTGADEQYF
TRBJ1-1 | many | . | TRBV7-2 | TGTGCCAGCAGCTTGGGCCCGCGAGGTTTCTTT | CASSLGPRGFF
TRBJ2-5 | many | TRBD1 | TRBV5-1 | TGCGCCAGCAGCTTGGACCCCGGGACAGGGGGCGAGGAGACCCAGTACTTC | CASSLDPGTGGEETQYF
TRBJ1-2 | many | TRBD1 | TRBV12-3/TRBV12-4 | TGTGCCAGCAGTGCCCGGACAGGGGCGGGAGGCTACACCTTC | CASSARTGAGGYTF
TRBJ1-2 | . | . | TRBV10-2 | TGCGCCAGCAGTGAGTCGAGCTTGACGGACGGCTACACCTTC | CASSESSLTDGYTF
TRBJ2-5 | many | . | TRBV5-5 | TGTGCCAGCAGCTTGGGGACCTCAGTAGGGACCCAGTACTTC | CASSLGTSVGTQYF
TRBJ2-3 | many | TRBD1 | TRBV14 | TGTGCCAGCAGCTCCCGGGACAGGGGACCCACAGATACGCAGTATTTT | CASSSRDRGPTDTQYF
TRBJ1-5 | . | TRBD1 | TRBV30 | TGTGCCTGGAGCGAAACAGGGGGTGGCAATCAGCCCCAGCATTTT | CAWSETGGGNQPQHF
TRBJ1-1 | few | . | TRBV27 | TGTGCCAGCAGTTTGGAGGGGCACATGAACACTGAAGCTTTCTTT | CASSLEGHMNTEAFF
TRBJ2-4 | . | . | TRBV27 | TGTGCCAGCAGTCCCACCCGTGTAGCCAAAAACATTCAGTACTTC | CASSPTRVAKNIQYF
TRBJ2-1 | many | . | TRBV5-1 | TGCGCCAGCAGCTTGGGACAGGACTACAATGAGCAGTTCTTC | CASSLGQDYNEQFF
TRBJ2-5 | many | . | TRBV29-1 | TGCAGCGTTGTTGATCAGAGTCTACAAGAGACCCAGTACTTC | CSVVDQSLQETQYF
TRBJ1-1 | many | TRBD1 | TRBV12-3/TRBV12-4 | TGTGCCAGCAGTCCCGGACAGGGGGGGATCAACACTGAAGCTTTCTTT | CASSPGQGGINTEAFF
TRBJ1-1 | many | TRBD1 | TRBV5-1 | TGCGCCAGCAGCGCATCCCTGGGACAGGGTGGTGGTTCACGCACTGAAGCTTTCTTT | CASSASLGQGGGSRTEAFF
TRBJ2-7 | . | TRBD1 | TRBV4-3 | TGCGCCAGCAGCCAAGAGAGAGCCAGGGGGTTCCTCTACGAGCAGTACTTC | CASSQERARGFLYEQYF
TRBJ2-1 | few | TRBD2 | TRBV28 | TGTGCCAGTAAGGGGCGGGGGGCTTTAAAATTAGAGCAGTTCTTC | CASKGRGALKLEQFF
TRBJ1-3 | . | . | TRBV3-1 | TGTGCCAGCAGCCAAATTGGAAACACCATATATTTT | CASSQIGNTIYF
TRBJ2-6 | few | . | TRBV5-6 | TGTGCCAGCAGCTTGGGGGTTGGCTTCTCTGGGGCCAACGTCCTGACTTTC | CASSLGVGFSGANVLTF
TRBJ2-3 | many | TRBD1 | TRBV5-1 | TGCGCCAGCAGCTTGGAAGGGGGCCTAACAGATACGCAGTATTTT | CASSLEGGLTDTQYF
TRBJ2-5 | . | . | TRBV2 | TGTGCCAGCAGGGTTGAGACCCAGTACTTC | CASRVETQYF
TRBJ1-3 | many | . | TRBV20-1 | TGCAGTGCTAGAGATGGAAAGACCTCTGGAAACACCATATATTTT | CSARDGKTSGNTIYF
TRBJ1-1 | . | . | TRBV29-1 | TGCAGCGTTGGGGAGGGACAAACTGAAGCTTTCTTT | CSVGEGQTEAFF
TRBJ2-1 | many | TRBD2 | TRBV4-3 | TGCGCCAGCAGCCAAGATTACCTAGCGGGGGCCTTGGGGCAGTTCTTC | CASSQDYLAGALGQFF
TRBJ2-3 | few | TRBD2 | TRBV5-1 | TGCGCCAGCAGCTTTGGACTAGCGGTAGAGGCAGATACGCAGTATTTT | CASSFGLAVEADTQYF
TRBJ2-7 | many | TRBD1 | TRBV7-2 | TGTGCCAGCAGCTTAGCCCCGACAGGGGAGCAGTACTTC | CASSLAPTGEQYF